The 2 T cell receptor beta chains in this list originate from one sample, sequenced in a study of OX40 agonist ivuxolimab in advanced cancers. TCRdb's table, derived via immunoSEQ multiplex PCR, lists solely in-frame clones and lacks some. This sample has about 48,000 clones, with roughly 87% found just once. The sample was CD4+ or CD8+ T cells sorted from blood, taken in a trial of the OX40 agonist ivuxolimab. The receptors derive from an adult with an advanced solid tumor such as melanoma, head and neck, liver or kidney cancer.

V and J are TRBV7-9 and TRBJ2-1; either TRBD1 or TRBD2 may fit D (5 bases each). CDR1 and CDR2 from the germline V gene are SEHNR and FQNEAQ (reference sequence). CDR3 length equals 13 residues. V was cut by 5 bases and J by 5 bases, with 10 bases left in between. The CDR3 DNA sequence: TGTGCCAGCAGCCCCGGGGCCAACAATGAGCAGTTCTTC. Translating it yields CASSPGANNEQFF.

The gene calls are TRBV13 and TRBJ2-1, with 13 bases lining up with TRBD2. Per germline, CDR1 PRHDT and CDR2 FYEKMQ (reference sequence). This CDR3 has 16 residues. The V and J ends lost 4 bases and 5 bases, in that order; junction bases with no gene match: 5. The CDR3: CASSSRTSGGNNEQFF. As DNA, the CDR3 is TGTGCCAGCAGCTCAAGGACTAGCGGGGGAAACAATGAGCAGTTCTTC.